These 30 T cell receptor beta chains share one sample of origin, sequenced in a study of T cell changes during pregnancy in multiple sclerosis. TCRdb's table, derived via immunoSEQ multiplex PCR, lists solely in-frame clones and lacks some. The data contain around 60,000 clones, roughly 89% of them seen just once; the ten biggest clones take up nearly 0.5%. This specimen was CD4+ T cells from peripheral blood mononuclear cells, taken after pregnancy. The receptors were gathered from a female donor in good health, enrolled as a control in a pregnancy study.

The rearrangement links TRBV2 to TRBJ1-5; perhaps TRBD1 as D (6 bases). Germline assignment: CDR1 SNHLY and CDR2 FYNNEI. The V end was cut by 7 bases, the J end by 1 base, with 11 bases between. The CDR3 sequence is 14 residues long. The CDR3 here is CASTLGQSNQPQHF. CDR3 DNA: TGTGCCAGCACCCTAGGACAGAGCAATCAGCCCCAGCATTTT.

The rearrangement joins TRBV29-1 to TRBJ1-6; 8 bases are a match to TRBD1. The CDR3 sequence is 16 residues long. Looked up from germline, CDR1 is SQVTM and CDR2 is ANQGSEA. Trimming took 1 base from V and 0 from J; bases not matched to a gene: 2. CDR3 in amino acids: CSVEGTGSSYNSPLHF. Written as DNA, the CDR3 is TGCAGCGTTGAAGGGACAGGGAGCTCCTATAATTCACCCCTCCACTTT.

The chain uses TRBV5-1 and TRBJ1-6; 10 positions agree with TRBD1. This CDR3 region has 14 residues. CDR1 and CDR2 (germline): SGHRS, YFSETQ. J gave up 7 bases and V 3 bases, and 1 base lay outside the gene matches. The CDR3 loop reads CASSSGQGNSPLHF. The DNA of the CDR3 is TGCGCCAGCAGCTCGGGACAGGGGAATTCACCCCTCCACTTT.

The chain uses TRBV19 and TRBJ1-1; D not certain. V shed 3 bases and J shed 2 bases, with 13 bases lying between them. The germline CDR1 and CDR2 sequences are LNHDA and SQIVND (reference sequence). The CDR3 has 15 residues. CDR3 in DNA: TGTGCCAGTAGTATCAGTCAGGCAGATAACACTGAAGCTTTCTTT. Its protein is CASSISQADNTEAFF.

This clone was seen only once. J is TRBJ1-6 and V is TRBV6-5; weak D call: TRBD1 (6 bases). V lost 6 bases and J lost 3, with 9 bases in between. Germline CDR1 is MNHEY and CDR2 is SVGAGI. This CDR3 is built from 14 residues. CDR3 bases: TGTGCCAGCAGGGACAGCGGCTATAATTCACCCCTCCACTTT. It specifies CASRDSGYNSPLHF.

The chain combines TRBV6-5 with TRBJ1-2; possibly TRBD1 for D (6 bases). This CDR3 has 12 amino acids. Trimming took 6 bases from V and 8 from J, leaving 13 bases between them. CDR1 MNHEY and CDR2 SVGAGI come from the germline V gene. Written as DNA, the CDR3 is TGTGCCAGCAGACAGGGTCCGTCAGGCTACACCTTC. This gives the protein CASRQGPSGYTF.

The chain links TRBV5-1 to TRBJ1-2; D gene uncertain. Germline lookup yields CDR1 SGHRS and CDR2 YFSETQ. The CDR3 is made up of 12 amino acids. The V and J ends lost 0 bases and 7 bases respectively, with 7 bases between them. The CDR3 here is CASSLGSGGYTF. The CDR3 DNA reads TGCGCCAGCAGCTTGGGGTCGGGTGGCTACACCTTC.

This clone occurred once. The chain joins TRBV6-4 to TRBJ1-4; the D is unclear. Deletions cut 6 bases from V and 5 bases from J, with 13 bases between. The CDR3 totals 14 residues. Germline CDR1 and CDR2: MRHNA and SNTAGT. CDR3 nucleotides: TGTGCCAGCAGCCTTAACCCAGGCAATGAAAAACTGTTTTTT. Protein product: CASSLNPGNEKLFF.

This chain connects TRBV7-9 to TRBJ2-7; TRBD1 might be the D (6 bases). Germline CDR1 SEHNR, CDR2 FQNEAQ (reference sequence). V dropped 3 bases and J dropped 3 bases, with 15 bases sitting between them. The CDR3 has 15 amino acids. Here the CDR3 reads CASSLGALVSYEQYF. In DNA, the CDR3 is TGTGCCAGCAGCTTGGGGGCATTAGTCAGCTACGAGCAGTACTTC.

This rearrangement joins TRBV7-3 to TRBJ1-2, with 7 bases aligning to TRBD1. The ends lost 5 bases at V and 6 bases at J; junction bases unmatched: 9. Germline lookup yields CDR1 SGHTA and CDR2 FQGTGA. The CDR3 contains 14 residues. The CDR3 nucleotides are TGTGCCAGCAGCCGCGAGATCGGACAGGATGGCTACACCTTC. Residues: CASSREIGQDGYTF.

The chain recombines TRBV5-8 with TRBJ1-1, with 9 bases that match TRBD1. The CDR3 is 15 residues long. The V gene end was trimmed by 0 bases and the J gene end by 5 bases; junction bases not matched to a gene: 5. The V gene's germline CDR1 is SGHTS and CDR2 YDEGEE. The CDR3 sequence: CASSLETGGRTEAFF. DNA of the CDR3: TGTGCCAGCAGCTTGGAGACAGGGGGTAGGACTGAAGCTTTCTTT. The full variable domain, with the rest looked up from reference TRBV5-8 and TRBJ1-1, is EAGVTQSPTHLIKTRGQQATLRCSPISGHTSVYWYQQALGLGLQFLLWYDEGEERNRGNFPPRFSGRQFPNYSSELNVNALELEDSALYLCASSLETGGRTEAFFGQGTRLTVV.

This chain links TRBV7-7 with TRBJ2-5; D perhaps matches TRBD1 (5 bases). Germline loops: CDR1 SSHAT, CDR2 FNYEAQ (reference sequence). The CDR3 has 16 amino acids. The germline V and J ends were trimmed by 2 bases and 4 bases, with 17 bases remaining between them. The CDR3 region has the DNA TGTGCCAGCAGCTTAAGTGGTAGGGGTCAGGGAGAGACCCAGTACTTC. Translation: CASSLSGRGQGETQYF.

V and J are TRBV30 and TRBJ1-3, with D tentatively TRBD1 (6 bases). The CDR3 is made up of 15 amino acids. CDR1 is GTSNPN and CDR2 is SVGIG in the germline V gene (reference sequence). The V gene lost 2 bases and the J gene lost 0 bases, with 11 bases spanning the gap. The chain's CDR3 is CAWSTGGVSGNTIYF. The CDR3 nucleotides are TGTGCCTGGAGTACGGGGGGCGTCTCTGGAAACACCATATATTTT.

The chain is built from TRBV11-2 and TRBJ1-1; D not certain. This CDR3 spans 16 amino acids. The V gene's germline CDR1 is SGHAT and CDR2 FQNNGV. Trimming pared 5 bases from V and 2 bases from J, leaving 18 bases between. CDR3 sequence (DNA): TGTGCCAGCAGCCCAAACCAACCAGGAAGTAACACTGAAGCTTTCTTT. It is translated as CASSPNQPGSNTEAFF.

The rearrangement uses TRBV4-1 and TRBJ1-2; D uncertain. V lost 2 bases, J lost 5 bases, and 12 bases lay in between. The CDR3 spans 14 residues. In germline, CDR1 is MGHRA, CDR2 YSYEKL. CDR3 DNA sequence: TGCGCCAGCAGCCAACCGGGAGTTAAGTATGGCTACACCTTC. Protein: CASSQPGVKYGYTF.

This chain connects TRBV7-3 to TRBJ2-5; perhaps TRBD2 as D (5 bases). The germline gives CDR1 SGHTA, CDR2 FQGTGA. Trimming shortened V by 2 bases and J by 2 bases, and 12 bases separated the two germline ends. CDR3 length: 15 amino acids. CDR3 sequence reads: CASSLSRTGQETQYF. For the CDR3, the DNA is TGTGCCAGCAGCTTATCCAGGACGGGGCAAGAGACCCAGTACTTC.

V and J are TRBV6-5 and TRBJ2-1, with 8 bases that match TRBD2. The CDR3 has 15 residues. J was trimmed by 4 bases and V by 5 bases; bases with no gene match: 7. From germline, CDR1 is MNHEY and CDR2 SVGAGI. Written as DNA, the CDR3 is TGTGCCAGCAGTAAGAGCGGGGGCCATTACAATGAGCAGTTCTTC. It is translated as CASSKSGGHYNEQFF.

CDR3 coding DNA: TGTGCCAGCAGTTACTCGATGGGGGCGAGAACCGGGGAGCTGTTTTTT. Its protein product is CASSYSMGARTGELFF. The J gene is TRBJ2-2, the V gene TRBV6-5, with D possibly TRBD1 on 6 matching bases. V dropped 0 bases and J dropped 5 bases, with 13 bases sitting between them. CDR1 MNHEY and CDR2 SVGAGI come from the germline V gene. The length of the CDR3 is 16 residues.

The V gene is TRBV7-2, the J gene TRBJ1-1; 7 nucleotides align to TRBD1. The CDR3 is 14 amino acids. Germline V CDR1 and CDR2: SGHTA, FQGNSA. V dropped 5 bases and J dropped 0; count of bases not matched to a gene: 3. Written as DNA, the CDR3 is TGTGCCAGCAGCCTGGGACAGCTGAACACTGAAGCTTTCTTT. Amino acids: CASSLGQLNTEAFF.

The chain couples TRBV19 to TRBJ1-5; 7 bases map to TRBD1. Germline V CDR1 and CDR2: LNHDA, SQIVND (reference sequence). The CDR3 contains 15 residues. V was pared by 7 bases and J by 7 bases, with 13 bases of the junction left unmatched. CDR3: CASTSVQGLGQPQHF. In DNA form, the CDR3 reads TGTGCCAGTACCTCGGTACAGGGGTTGGGACAGCCCCAGCATTTT. Drawing the rest from reference TRBV19 and TRBJ1-5, the complete variable domain is DGGITQSPKYLFRKEGQNVTLSCEQNLNHDAMYWYRQDPGQGLRLIYYSQIVNDFQKGDIAEGYSVSREKKESFPLTVTSAQKNPTAFYLCASTSVQGLGQPQHFGDGTRLSIL.

The CDR3 region is CASDPLGADQPQHF. The CDR3 DNA follows: TGTGCCAGCGACCCTTTGGGGGCGGATCAGCCCCAGCATTTT. The J gene is TRBJ1-5, the V gene TRBV2; D might be TRBD1 (6 bases). The CDR3 length is 14 residues. Trimming pared 8 bases from V and 5 bases from J, leaving 16 bases between. Germline V gene data show CDR1 as SNHLY and CDR2 as FYNNEI.

The chain is built from TRBV19 and TRBJ1-4; the D gene is possibly TRBD1 (6 bases). The length of the CDR3 is 18 residues. CDR1 and CDR2 from the germline V gene are LNHDA and SQIVND (reference sequence). Trimming took 3 bases from V and 3 from J, leaving 20 bases between them. Here the CDR3 reads CASSIDWGGGTPNEKLFF. The CDR3 coding sequence is TGTGCCAGTAGTATTGACTGGGGGGGCGGAACTCCTAATGAAAAACTGTTTTTT.

The chain combines TRBV5-1 with TRBJ2-5, with D perhaps TRBD1 (7 bases). Trimming cost V 4 bases and J 2 bases, with 15 bases left between them. The CDR3 loop spans 15 amino acids. CDR1 and CDR2 (germline): SGHRS, YFSETQ. The CDR3 DNA reads as TGCGCCAGCAGCCCGGGGGACAGCGTACAAGAGACCCAGTACTTC. It specifies CASSPGDSVQETQYF. Supplemented by reference TRBV5-1 and TRBJ2-5, the full variable domain reads KAGVTQTPRYLIKTRGQQVTLSCSPISGHRSVSWYQQTPGQGLQFLFEYFSETQRNKGNFPGRFSGRQFSNSRSEMNVSTLELGDSALYLCASSPGDSVQETQYFGPGTRLLVL.

The gene calls are TRBV6-5 and TRBJ1-5; tentatively, D is TRBD1 (6 bases). The CDR3 consists of 14 residues. Germline V gives CDR1 MNHEY, CDR2 SVGAGI. V lost 5 bases and J lost 2, with 10 bases in between. The chain's CDR3 is CASSLGHRNQPQHF. Written as DNA, the CDR3 is TGTGCCAGCAGTCTGGGACATCGCAATCAGCCCCAGCATTTT.

J is TRBJ2-1 and V is TRBV6-4; 10 bases agree with TRBD2. V lost 2 bases to trimming and J lost 0 bases; unmatched junction nucleotides: 1. Germline loops: CDR1 MRHNA, CDR2 SNTAGT. The CDR3 spans 16 residues. CDR3 loop: CASSDERGGSYNEQFF. The CDR3 DNA is TGTGCCAGCAGTGACGAGCGGGGGGGCTCCTACAATGAGCAGTTCTTC.

V gene TRBV19 combines with J gene TRBJ1-5, with D possibly being TRBD1 (5 bases). Trimming pared 5 bases from V and 2 bases from J, leaving 19 bases between. The CDR3 has 17 residues. CDR1 is LNHDA, CDR2 SQIVND, per germline (reference sequence). The CDR3 nucleotides read TGTGCCAGTAGTCTCCGGGGCCCACCGGGGGGCAATCAGCCCCAGCATTTT. This sequence encodes CASSLRGPPGGNQPQHF. The full variable domain, rest sourced from reference TRBV19 and TRBJ1-5, is DGGITQSPKYLFRKEGQNVTLSCEQNLNHDAMYWYRQDPGQGLRLIYYSQIVNDFQKGDIAEGYSVSREKKESFPLTVTSAQKNPTAFYLCASSLRGPPGGNQPQHFGDGTRLSIL.

The V and J genes are TRBV18 and TRBJ1-1, with TRBD1 identical over 9 bases. The J segment lost 1 base and the V segment lost 1 base, leaving 7 bases of the junction unmatched. This CDR3 is built from 17 residues. CDR1 and CDR2 (germline): KGHSH, LQKENI. The CDR3 bases are TGTGCCAGCTCACCACAGGGACAGGGAATCGGGAACACTGAAGCTTTCTTT. Its protein is CASSPQGQGIGNTEAFF.

This clone was recorded a few times. The V gene is TRBV6-6, the J gene TRBJ1-1; 10 nucleotides align to TRBD1. Germline V gives CDR1 MNHNY, CDR2 SVGAGI (reference sequence). V gave up 5 bases and J gave up 7 bases; unmatched junction bases: 4. The CDR3 has 13 amino acids. The CDR3 DNA follows: TGTGCCAGCAGTGGGACAGGGGTGTTTGAAGCTTTCTTT. It encodes CASSGTGVFEAFF.

CDR3 DNA: TGTGCCAGCAGCTTGGGACAGGCCCCCTACGAGCAGTACTTC. Its translation is CASSLGQAPYEQYF. The V gene is TRBV7-3, the J gene TRBJ2-7, with 8 bases identical to TRBD1. Trimming at V came to 3 bases and at J to 2 bases, leaving 3 bases not matched to a gene. The length of the CDR3 is 14 residues. Germline loops: CDR1 SGHTA, CDR2 FQGTGA.

The chain employs TRBV10-3 and TRBJ2-7; the D gene is possibly TRBD1 (6 bases). Germline loops: CDR1 ENHRY, CDR2 SYGVKD. V dropped 4 bases and J dropped 2 bases, with 12 bases sitting between them. This CDR3 spans 14 amino acids. The CDR3 DNA is TGTGCCATCAGTGTGGTCCAGGGGACCTACGAGCAGTACTTC. Amino acid sequence: CAISVVQGTYEQYF.